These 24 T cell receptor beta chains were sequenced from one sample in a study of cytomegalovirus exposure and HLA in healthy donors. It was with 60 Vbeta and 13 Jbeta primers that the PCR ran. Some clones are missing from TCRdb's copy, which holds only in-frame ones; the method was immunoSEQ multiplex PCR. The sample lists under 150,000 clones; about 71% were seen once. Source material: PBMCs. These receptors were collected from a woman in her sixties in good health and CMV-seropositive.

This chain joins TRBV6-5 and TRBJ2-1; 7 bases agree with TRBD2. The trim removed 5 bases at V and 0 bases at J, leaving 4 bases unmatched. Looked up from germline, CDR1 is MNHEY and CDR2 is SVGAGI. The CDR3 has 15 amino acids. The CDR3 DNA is TGTGCCAGCAGTCGCGAGCGGGGCTCCTACAATGAGCAGTTCTTC. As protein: CASSRERGSYNEQFF.

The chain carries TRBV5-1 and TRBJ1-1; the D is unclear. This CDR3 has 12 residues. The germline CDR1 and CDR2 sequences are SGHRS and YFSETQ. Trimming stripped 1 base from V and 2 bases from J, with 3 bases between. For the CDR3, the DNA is TGCGCCAGCAGCTTGTCAAACACTGAAGCTTTCTTT. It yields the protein CASSLSNTEAFF.

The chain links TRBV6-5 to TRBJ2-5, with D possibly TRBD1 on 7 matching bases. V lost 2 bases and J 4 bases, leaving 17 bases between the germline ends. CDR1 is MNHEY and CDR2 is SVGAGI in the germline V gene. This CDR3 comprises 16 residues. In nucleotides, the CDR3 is TGTGCCAGCAGTTACCGTACAGGGGAGGCTCGAGAGACCCAGTACTTC. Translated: CASSYRTGEARETQYF.

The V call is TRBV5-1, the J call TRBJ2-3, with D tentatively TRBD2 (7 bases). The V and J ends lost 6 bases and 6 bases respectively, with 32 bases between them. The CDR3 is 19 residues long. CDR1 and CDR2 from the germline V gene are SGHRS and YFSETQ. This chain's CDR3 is CASTRLGGGGLGHGDTQYF. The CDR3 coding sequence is TGCGCCAGCACCCGACTAGGTGGCGGGGGCCTCGGTCATGGGGATACGCAGTATTTT.

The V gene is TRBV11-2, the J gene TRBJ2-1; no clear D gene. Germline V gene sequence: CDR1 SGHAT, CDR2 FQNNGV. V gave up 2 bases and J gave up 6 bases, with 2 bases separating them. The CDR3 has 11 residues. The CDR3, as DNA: TGTGCCAGCAGCTTACTCAATGAGCAGTTCTTC. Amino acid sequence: CASSLLNEQFF.

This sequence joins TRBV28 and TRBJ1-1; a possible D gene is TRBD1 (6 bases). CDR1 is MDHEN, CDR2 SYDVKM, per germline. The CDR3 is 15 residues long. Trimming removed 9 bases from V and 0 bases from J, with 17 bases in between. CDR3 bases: TGTGCCAGTGAACTAAAGGGGGTCATGAACACTGAAGCTTTCTTT. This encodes CASELKGVMNTEAFF.

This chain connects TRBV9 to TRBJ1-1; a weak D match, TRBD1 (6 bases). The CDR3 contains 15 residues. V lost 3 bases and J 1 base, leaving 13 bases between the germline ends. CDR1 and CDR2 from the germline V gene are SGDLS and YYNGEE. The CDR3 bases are TGTGCCAGCAGCGGGGGGCTCGGGAAGAACACTGAAGCTTTCTTT. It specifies CASSGGLGKNTEAFF.

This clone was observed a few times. The CDR3 DNA sequence: TGTGCCAGCAGCCGCGGACAGGGCGGCACTGAAGCTTTCTTT. This codes for CASSRGQGGTEAFF. The chain has TRBV5-4 and TRBJ1-1, with 8 bases aligning to TRBD1. This CDR3 is 14 amino acids long. The V gene's germline CDR1 is SGHNT and CDR2 YYREEE (reference sequence). The junction had 6 bases not matched to a gene; V was cut back by 4 bases and J by 4 bases.

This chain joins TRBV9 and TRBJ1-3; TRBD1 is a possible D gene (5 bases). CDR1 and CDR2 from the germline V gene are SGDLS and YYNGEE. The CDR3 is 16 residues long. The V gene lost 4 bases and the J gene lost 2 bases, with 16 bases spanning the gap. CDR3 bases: TGTGCCAGCAGCCTGGACACCGGGGGGACTGGAAACACCATATATTTT. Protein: CASSLDTGGTGNTIYF.

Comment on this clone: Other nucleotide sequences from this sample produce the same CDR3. The CDR3 here is CASSPDIYEQYF. CDR3 nucleotide sequence: TGTGCCAGCAGCCCCGACATCTACGAGCAGTACTTC. The V call is TRBV7-9, the J call TRBJ2-7; the D is unclear. The CDR3 length is 12 residues. V gave up 5 bases and J gave up 3 bases, with 8 bases separating them. Looked up from germline, CDR1 is SEHNR and CDR2 is FQNEAQ (reference sequence).

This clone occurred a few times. The CDR3 loop is CASRDWDRSTEAFF. The CDR3 DNA is TGTGCCAGCAGGGATTGGGACAGGTCCACTGAAGCTTTCTTT. The chain uses TRBV6-4 and TRBJ1-1; 8 positions match TRBD1. Trimming removed 6 bases from V and 4 bases from J; junction bases left unmatched: 7. The CDR3 length is 14 residues. Germline CDR1 is MRHNA and CDR2 is SNTAGT.

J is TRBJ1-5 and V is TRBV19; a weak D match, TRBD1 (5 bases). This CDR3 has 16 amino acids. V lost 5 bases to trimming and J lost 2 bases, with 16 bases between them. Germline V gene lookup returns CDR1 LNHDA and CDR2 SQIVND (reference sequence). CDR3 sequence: CASSPGAGWGNQPQHF. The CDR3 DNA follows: TGTGCCAGTAGTCCCGGGGCGGGGTGGGGCAATCAGCCCCAGCATTTT.

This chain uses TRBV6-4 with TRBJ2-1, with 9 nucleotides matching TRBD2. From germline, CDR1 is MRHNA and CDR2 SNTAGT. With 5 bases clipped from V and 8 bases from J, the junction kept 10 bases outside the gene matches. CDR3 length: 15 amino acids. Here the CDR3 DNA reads TGTGCCAGCAGTCCCGGGGTAGCGGGGGTGGATGAGCAGTTCTTC. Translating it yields CASSPGVAGVDEQFF.

The CDR3 bases are TGTGCCAGCAGCGTAGGGTTGCAGGGAAGGAACACTGAAGCTTTCTTT. Protein: CASSVGLQGRNTEAFF. The chain has TRBV9 and TRBJ1-1; possible D gene TRBD1, 5 bases. Trimming took 0 bases from V and 1 from J, leaving 13 bases between them. Germline CDR1 and CDR2: SGDLS and YYNGEE. The CDR3 is 16 amino acids.

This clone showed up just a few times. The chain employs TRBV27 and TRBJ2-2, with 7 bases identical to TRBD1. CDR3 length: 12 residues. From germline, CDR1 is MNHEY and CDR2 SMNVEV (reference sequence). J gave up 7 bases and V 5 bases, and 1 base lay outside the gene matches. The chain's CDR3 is CASSTGDGELFF. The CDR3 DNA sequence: TGTGCCAGCAGTACAGGGGACGGGGAGCTGTTTTTT.

CDR3 residues: CASSQDGTGGPPDTQYF. The CDR3 region has the DNA TGCGCCAGCAGCCAAGATGGTACGGGGGGCCCCCCCGATACGCAGTATTTT. J is TRBJ2-3 and V is TRBV4-1; a weak D match, TRBD2 (7 bases). The CDR3 has 17 amino acids. Trimming removed 0 bases from V and 6 bases from J, with 19 bases in between. Germline V lookup: CDR1 MGHRA, CDR2 YSYEKL.

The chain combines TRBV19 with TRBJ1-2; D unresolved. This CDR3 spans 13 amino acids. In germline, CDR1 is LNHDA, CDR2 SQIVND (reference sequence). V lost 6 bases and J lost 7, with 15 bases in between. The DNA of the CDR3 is TGTGCCAGTAGCGTCGGCGGCGGGAGTGGCTACACCTTC. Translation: CASSVGGGSGYTF.

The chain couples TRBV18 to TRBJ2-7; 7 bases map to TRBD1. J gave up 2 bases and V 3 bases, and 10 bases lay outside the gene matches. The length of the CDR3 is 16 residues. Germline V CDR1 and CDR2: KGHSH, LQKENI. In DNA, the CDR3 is TGTGCCAGCTCACCGGACTCGACAGGGCCCCCCTACGAGCAGTACTTC. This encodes CASSPDSTGPPYEQYF.

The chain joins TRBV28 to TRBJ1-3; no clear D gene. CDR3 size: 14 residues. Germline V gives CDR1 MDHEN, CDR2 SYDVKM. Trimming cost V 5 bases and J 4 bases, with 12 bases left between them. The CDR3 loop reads CASSTPEAGNTIYF. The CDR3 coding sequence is TGTGCCAGCAGTACGCCAGAGGCCGGAAACACCATATATTTT.

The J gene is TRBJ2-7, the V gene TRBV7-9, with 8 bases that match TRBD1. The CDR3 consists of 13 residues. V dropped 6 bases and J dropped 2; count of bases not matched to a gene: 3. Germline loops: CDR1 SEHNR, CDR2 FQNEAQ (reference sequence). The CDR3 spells CASRPTGAYEQYF. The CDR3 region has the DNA TGTGCCAGCAGACCGACAGGGGCCTACGAGCAGTACTTC.

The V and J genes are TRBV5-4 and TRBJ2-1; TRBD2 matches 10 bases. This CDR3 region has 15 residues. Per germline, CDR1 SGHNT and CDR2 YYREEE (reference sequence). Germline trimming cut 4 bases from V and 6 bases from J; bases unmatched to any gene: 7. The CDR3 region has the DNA TGTGCCAGCAGCAACAAGCGGGGGGGCGTCAATGAGCAGTTCTTC. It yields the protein CASSNKRGGVNEQFF.

The DNA of the CDR3 is TGTGCCAGCAGCTTTGGGACAGGGAATCAGCCCCAGCATTTT. Its protein product is CASSFGTGNQPQHF. The rearrangement links TRBV5-8 to TRBJ1-5; TRBD1 matches 9 bases. V gave up 2 bases and J gave up 4 bases; unmatched junction bases: 1. This CDR3 has 14 residues. Germline values: CDR1 SGHTS, CDR2 YDEGEE.

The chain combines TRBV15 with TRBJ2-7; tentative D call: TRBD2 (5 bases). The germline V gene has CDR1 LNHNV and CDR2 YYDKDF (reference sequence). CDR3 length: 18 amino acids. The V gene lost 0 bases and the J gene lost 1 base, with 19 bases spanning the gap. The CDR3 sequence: CATSRDALSRGSSYEQYF. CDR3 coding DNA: TGTGCCACCAGCAGAGATGCCCTTTCTCGGGGTTCATCCTACGAGCAGTACTTC.

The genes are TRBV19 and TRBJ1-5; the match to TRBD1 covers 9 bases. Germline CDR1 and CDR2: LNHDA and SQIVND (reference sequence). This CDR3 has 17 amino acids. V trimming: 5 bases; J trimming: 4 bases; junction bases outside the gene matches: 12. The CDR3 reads CASSGGQGRGVNQPQHF. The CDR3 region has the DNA TGTGCCAGTAGTGGGGGACAGGGCAGGGGGGTGAATCAGCCCCAGCATTTT.